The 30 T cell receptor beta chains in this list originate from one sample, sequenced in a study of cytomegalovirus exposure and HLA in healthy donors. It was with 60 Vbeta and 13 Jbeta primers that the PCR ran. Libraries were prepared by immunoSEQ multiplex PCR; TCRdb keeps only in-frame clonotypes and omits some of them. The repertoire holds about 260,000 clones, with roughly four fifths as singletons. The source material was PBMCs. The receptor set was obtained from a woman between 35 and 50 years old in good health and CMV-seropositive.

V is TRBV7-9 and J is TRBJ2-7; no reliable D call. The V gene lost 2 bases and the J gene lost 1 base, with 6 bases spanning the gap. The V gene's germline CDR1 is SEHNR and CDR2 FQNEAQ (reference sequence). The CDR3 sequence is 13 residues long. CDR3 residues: CASSLTSSYEQYF. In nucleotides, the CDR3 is TGTGCCAGCAGCTTAACTTCTTCCTACGAGCAGTACTTC.

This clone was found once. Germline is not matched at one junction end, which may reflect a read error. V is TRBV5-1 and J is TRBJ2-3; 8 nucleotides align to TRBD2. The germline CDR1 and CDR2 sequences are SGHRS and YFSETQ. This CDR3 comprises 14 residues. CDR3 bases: TGCGCCGGCAGCCCGGGACTAGACACAGATACGCAGTATTTT. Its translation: CAGSPGLDTDTQYF.

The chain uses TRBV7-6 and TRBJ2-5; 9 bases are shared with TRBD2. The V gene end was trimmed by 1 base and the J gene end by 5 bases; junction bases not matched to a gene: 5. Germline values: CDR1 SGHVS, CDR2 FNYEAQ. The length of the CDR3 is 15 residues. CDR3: CASSLGLAVRETQYF. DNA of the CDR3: TGTGCCAGCAGCTTAGGACTAGCGGTCCGGGAGACCCAGTACTTC.

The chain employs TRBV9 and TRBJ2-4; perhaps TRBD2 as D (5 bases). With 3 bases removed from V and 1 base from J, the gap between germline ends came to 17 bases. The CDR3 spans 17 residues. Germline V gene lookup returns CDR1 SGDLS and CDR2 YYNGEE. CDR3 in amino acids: CASSGDAEAVAKNIQYF. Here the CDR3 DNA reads TGTGCCAGCAGCGGAGACGCGGAGGCTGTGGCCAAAAACATTCAGTACTTC.

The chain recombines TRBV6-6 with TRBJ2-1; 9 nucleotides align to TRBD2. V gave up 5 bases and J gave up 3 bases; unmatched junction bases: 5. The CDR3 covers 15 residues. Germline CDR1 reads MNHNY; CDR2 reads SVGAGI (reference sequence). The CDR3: CASSELAGIYNEQFF. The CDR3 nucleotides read TGTGCCAGCAGTGAGCTAGCGGGGATCTACAATGAGCAGTTCTTC.

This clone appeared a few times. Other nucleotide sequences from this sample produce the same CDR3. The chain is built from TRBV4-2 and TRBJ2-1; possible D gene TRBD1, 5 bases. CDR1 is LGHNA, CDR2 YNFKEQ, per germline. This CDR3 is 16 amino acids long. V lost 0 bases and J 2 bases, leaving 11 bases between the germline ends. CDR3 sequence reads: CASSQDGQGTYNEQFF. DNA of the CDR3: TGTGCCAGCAGCCAAGATGGTCAGGGCACCTACAATGAGCAGTTCTTC.

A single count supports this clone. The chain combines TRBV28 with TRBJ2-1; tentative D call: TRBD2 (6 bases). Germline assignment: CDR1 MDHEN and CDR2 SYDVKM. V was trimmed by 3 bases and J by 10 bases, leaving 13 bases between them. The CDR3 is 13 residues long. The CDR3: CASSLEGFQEQFF. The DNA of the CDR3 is TGTGCCAGCAGTTTGGAGGGGTTCCAGGAGCAGTTCTTC.

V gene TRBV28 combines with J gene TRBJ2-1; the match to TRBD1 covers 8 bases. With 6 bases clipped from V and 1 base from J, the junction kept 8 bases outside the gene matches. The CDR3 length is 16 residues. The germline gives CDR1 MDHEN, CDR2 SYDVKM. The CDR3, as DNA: TGTGCCAGCAGCCTCCCAGGGGGCGGGTCCTACAATGAGCAGTTCTTC. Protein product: CASSLPGGGSYNEQFF.

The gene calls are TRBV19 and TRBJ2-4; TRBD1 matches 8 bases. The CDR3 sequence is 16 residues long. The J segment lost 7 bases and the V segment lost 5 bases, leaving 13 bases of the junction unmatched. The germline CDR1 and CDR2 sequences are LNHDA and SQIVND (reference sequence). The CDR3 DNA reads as TGTGCCAGTAGTTCAACAGCAGGGGGCTTACCGAACATTCAGTACTTC. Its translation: CASSSTAGGLPNIQYF.

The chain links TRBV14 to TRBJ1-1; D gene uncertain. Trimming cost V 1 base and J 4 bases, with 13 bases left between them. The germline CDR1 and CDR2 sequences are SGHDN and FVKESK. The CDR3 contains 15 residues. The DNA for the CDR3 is TGTGCCAGCAGCCAAGGACGAAGGGAGGGCACTGAAGCTTTCTTT. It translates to CASSQGRREGTEAFF.

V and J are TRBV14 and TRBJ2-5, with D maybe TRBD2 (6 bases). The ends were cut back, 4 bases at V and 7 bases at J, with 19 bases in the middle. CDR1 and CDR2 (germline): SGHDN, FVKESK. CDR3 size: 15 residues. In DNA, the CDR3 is TGTGCCAGCAGCCCTCCCGGGACTGTCCGAGGGACCCAGTACTTC. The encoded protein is CASSPPGTVRGTQYF.

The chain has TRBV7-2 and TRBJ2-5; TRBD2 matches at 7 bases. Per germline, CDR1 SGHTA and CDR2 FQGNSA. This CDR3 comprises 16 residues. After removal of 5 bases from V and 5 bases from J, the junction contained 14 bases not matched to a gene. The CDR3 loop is CASSPPGAGVGETQYF. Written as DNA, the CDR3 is TGTGCCAGCAGCCCCCCCGGGGCGGGAGTGGGTGAGACCCAGTACTTC.

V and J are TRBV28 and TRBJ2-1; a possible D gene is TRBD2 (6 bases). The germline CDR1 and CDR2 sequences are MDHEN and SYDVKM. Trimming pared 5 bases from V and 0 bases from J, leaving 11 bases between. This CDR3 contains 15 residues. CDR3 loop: CASSRAGSSYNEQFF. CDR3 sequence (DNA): TGTGCCAGCAGTCGGGCGGGGAGCTCCTACAATGAGCAGTTCTTC.

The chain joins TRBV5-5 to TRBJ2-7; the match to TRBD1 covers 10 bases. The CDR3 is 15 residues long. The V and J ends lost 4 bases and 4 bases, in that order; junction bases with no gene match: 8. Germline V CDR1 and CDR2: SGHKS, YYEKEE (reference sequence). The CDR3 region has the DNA TGTGCCAGCAGCGAACTCCCGGGACAGGGGTACGAGCAGTACTTC. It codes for CASSELPGQGYEQYF.

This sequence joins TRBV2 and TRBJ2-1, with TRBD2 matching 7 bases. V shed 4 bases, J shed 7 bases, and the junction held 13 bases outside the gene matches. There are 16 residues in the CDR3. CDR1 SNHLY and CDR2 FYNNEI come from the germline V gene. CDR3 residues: CASSATGPIGGNEQFF. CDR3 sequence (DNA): TGTGCCAGCAGTGCCACAGGACCCATCGGGGGGAATGAGCAGTTCTTC.

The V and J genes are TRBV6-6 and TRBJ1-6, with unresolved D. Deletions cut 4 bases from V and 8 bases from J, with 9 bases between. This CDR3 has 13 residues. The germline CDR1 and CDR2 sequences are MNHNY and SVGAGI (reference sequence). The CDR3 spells CASSSPGDSPLHF. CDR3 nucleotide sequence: TGTGCCAGCAGTTCCCCGGGAGATTCACCCCTCCACTTT.

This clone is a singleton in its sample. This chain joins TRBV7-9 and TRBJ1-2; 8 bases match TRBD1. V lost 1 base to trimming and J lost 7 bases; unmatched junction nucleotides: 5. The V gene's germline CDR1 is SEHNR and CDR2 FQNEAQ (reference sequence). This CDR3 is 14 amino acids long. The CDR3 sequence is CASSLVQGAVGYTF. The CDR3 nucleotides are TGTGCCAGCAGCTTAGTGCAGGGGGCGGTTGGCTACACCTTC. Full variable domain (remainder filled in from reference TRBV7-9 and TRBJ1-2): DTGVSQNPRHKITKRGQNVTFRCDPISEHNRLYWYRQTLGQGPEFLTYFQNEAQLEKSRLLSDRFSAERPKGSFSTLEIQRTEQGDSAMYLCASSLVQGAVGYTFGSGTRLTVV.

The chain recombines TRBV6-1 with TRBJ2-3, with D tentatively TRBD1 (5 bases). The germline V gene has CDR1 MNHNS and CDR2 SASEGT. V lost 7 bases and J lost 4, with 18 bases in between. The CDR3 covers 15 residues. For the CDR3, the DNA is TGTGCCAGCACCCTAAGCTCTCAGGGCCCAGATACGCAGTATTTT. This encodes CASTLSSQGPDTQYF.

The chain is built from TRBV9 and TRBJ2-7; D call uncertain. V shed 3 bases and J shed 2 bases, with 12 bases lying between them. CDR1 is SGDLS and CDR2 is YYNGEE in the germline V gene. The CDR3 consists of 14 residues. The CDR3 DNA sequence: TGTGCCAGCAGCGCAAACACAGTGCCCTACGAGCAGTACTTC. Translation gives CASSANTVPYEQYF.

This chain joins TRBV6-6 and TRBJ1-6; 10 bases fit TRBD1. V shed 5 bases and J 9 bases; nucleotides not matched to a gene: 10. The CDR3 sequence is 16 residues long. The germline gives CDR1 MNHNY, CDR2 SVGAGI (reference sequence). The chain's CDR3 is CASSPIAGTGVSPLHF. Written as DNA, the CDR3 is TGTGCCAGCAGTCCAATCGCCGGGACAGGGGTTTCACCCCTCCACTTT.

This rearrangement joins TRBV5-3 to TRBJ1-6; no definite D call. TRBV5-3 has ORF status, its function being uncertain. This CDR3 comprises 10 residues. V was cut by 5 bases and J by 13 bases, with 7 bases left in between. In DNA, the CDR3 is TGTGCCAGAAGACCTCGGCCCCTCCACTTT. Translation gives CARRPRPLHF.

The CDR3 protein is CASRVAGGAYEQYF. The CDR3 nucleotides read TGTGCCAGCAGGGTGGCGGGAGGGGCCTACGAGCAGTACTTC. The chain has TRBV13 and TRBJ2-7, with 9 bases aligning to TRBD2. This CDR3 has 14 amino acids. Germline loops: CDR1 PRHDT, CDR2 FYEKMQ (reference sequence). The trim removed 6 bases at V and 2 bases at J, leaving 5 bases unmatched.

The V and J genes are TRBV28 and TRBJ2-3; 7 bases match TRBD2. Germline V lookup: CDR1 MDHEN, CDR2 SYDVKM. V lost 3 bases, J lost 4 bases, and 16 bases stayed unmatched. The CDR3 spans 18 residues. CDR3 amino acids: CASSLVSSGFLGADTQYF. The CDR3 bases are TGTGCCAGCAGTTTGGTCTCTAGCGGCTTTCTCGGGGCAGATACGCAGTATTTT.

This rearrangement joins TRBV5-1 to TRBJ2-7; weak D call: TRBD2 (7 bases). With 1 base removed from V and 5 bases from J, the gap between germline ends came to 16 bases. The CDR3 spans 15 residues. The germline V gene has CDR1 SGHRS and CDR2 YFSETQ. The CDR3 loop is CASSLLGGGNDEQYF. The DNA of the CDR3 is TGCGCCAGCAGCTTGTTGGGCGGGGGCAACGACGAGCAGTACTTC. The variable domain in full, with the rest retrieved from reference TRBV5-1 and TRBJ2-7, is KAGVTQTPRYLIKTRGQQVTLSCSPISGHRSVSWYQQTPGQGLQFLFEYFSETQRNKGNFPGRFSGRQFSNSRSEMNVSTLELGDSALYLCASSLLGGGNDEQYFGPGTRLTVT.

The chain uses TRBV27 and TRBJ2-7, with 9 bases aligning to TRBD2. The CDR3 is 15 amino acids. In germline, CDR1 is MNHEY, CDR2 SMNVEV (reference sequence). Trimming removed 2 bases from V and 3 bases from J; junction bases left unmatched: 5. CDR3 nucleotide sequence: TGTGCCAGCAGTTTAGAGCGACTAGCGGTCTACGAGCAGTACTTC. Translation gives CASSLERLAVYEQYF.

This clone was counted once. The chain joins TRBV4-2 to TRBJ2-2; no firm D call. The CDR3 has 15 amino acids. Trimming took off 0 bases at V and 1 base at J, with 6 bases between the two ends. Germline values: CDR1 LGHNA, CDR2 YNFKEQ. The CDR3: CASSQDWRNTGELFF. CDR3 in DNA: TGTGCCAGCAGCCAAGATTGGAGGAACACCGGGGAGCTGTTTTTT.

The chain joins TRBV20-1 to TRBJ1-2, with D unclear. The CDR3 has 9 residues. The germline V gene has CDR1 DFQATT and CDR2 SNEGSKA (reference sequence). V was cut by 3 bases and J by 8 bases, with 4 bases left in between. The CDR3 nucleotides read TGCAGTGCTAGTCAGGGCTACACCTTC. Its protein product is CSASQGYTF.

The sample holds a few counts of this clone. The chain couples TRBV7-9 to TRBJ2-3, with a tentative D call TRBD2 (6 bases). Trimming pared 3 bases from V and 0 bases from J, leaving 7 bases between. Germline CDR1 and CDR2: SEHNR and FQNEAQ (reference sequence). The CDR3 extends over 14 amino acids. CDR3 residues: CASSLSGSTDTQYF. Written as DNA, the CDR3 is TGTGCCAGCAGCTTGAGCGGGAGCACAGATACGCAGTATTTT.

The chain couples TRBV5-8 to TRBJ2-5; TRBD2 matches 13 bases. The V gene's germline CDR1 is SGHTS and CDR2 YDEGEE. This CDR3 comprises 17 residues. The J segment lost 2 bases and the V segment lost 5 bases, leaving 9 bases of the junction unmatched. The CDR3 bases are TGTGCCAGCAGACGTGGGACTAGCGGGATAGTTCAAGAGACCCAGTACTTC. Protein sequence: CASRRGTSGIVQETQYF.

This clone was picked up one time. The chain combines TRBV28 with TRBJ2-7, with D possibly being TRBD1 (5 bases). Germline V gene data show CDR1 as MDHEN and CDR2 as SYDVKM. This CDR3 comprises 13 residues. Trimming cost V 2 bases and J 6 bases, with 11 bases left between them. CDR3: CASSLGAGSEQYF. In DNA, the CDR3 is TGTGCCAGCAGTTTAGGGGCAGGGTCCGAGCAGTACTTC.